Listed below are T cell receptor beta chains from one sample, sequenced in a study of cytomegalovirus exposure and HLA in healthy donors. Clones were sequenced by immunoSEQ multiplex PCR, and TCRdb holds only the in-frame ones, with some missing. The repertoire holds more than 150,000 clones, with roughly four fifths as singletons. The specimen was PBMCs. Receptor source: a middle-aged man in good health and CMV-seronegative. The CDR3 runs from the conserved cysteine through the conserved F or W. A D gene is named only where the DNA matches it firmly. The size field is filled for only some rows; it gives once, few, many or a size class.

CDR3 DNA | CDR3 protein | J gene | D gene | clone size | V gene
TGTGCCAGCAGGGTACTTGGTAGCAATCAGCCCCAGCATTTT | CASRVLGSNQPQHF | TRBJ1-5 | - | - | TRBV27
TGTGCCAGCAGTTACTCTAGCCCTGCGAGGACCGGGGAGCTGTTTTTT | CASSYSSPARTGELFF | TRBJ2-2 | - | - | TRBV6-6
TGCGCCAGCAGCCATATTGGAGGCAATCAGCCCCAGCATTTT | CASSHIGGNQPQHF | TRBJ1-5 | - | - | TRBV4-1
TGTGCCAGCACGGACAGCCTTATGAACACTGAAGCTTTCTTT | CASTDSLMNTEAFF | TRBJ1-1 | - | - | TRBV2
TGTGCCAGCAGTCCAGACAGCACCTATGGCTACACCTTC | CASSPDSTYGYTF | TRBJ1-2 | - | - | TRBV6-1
TGTGCCAGCAGTTTGTACAGGGGGAATAATTCACCCCTCCACTTT | CASSLYRGNNSPLHF | TRBJ1-6 | TRBD1 | few | TRBV27
TGTGCCAGCAGTTTACGGAGGTGGAGGGGTGAAGCTAACTATGGCTACACCTTC | CASSLRRWRGEANYGYTF | TRBJ1-2 | - | - | TRBV28
TGTGCCAGCAGGCGGGACTACACCGGGGAGCTGTTTTTT | CASRRDYTGELFF | TRBJ2-2 | - | - | TRBV25-1
TGTGCCAGCAGCTCAAGCGGAAGCTCCTACAATGAGCAGTTCTTC | CASSSSGSSYNEQFF | TRBJ2-1 | - | - | TRBV5-4
TGTGCCAGCAGTTTTAGCGGCAGTGTCGATACGCAGTATTTT | CASSFSGSVDTQYF | TRBJ2-3 | - | - | TRBV28
TGTGCCAGCAGTGATAGGGGACACACTGAGACCCAGTACTTC | CASSDRGHTETQYF | TRBJ2-5 | - | - | TRBV6-1
TGTGCCAGCGCATCGCTTCAGGGTTCTGGGGCTGGGGCCAACGTCCTGACTTTC | CASASLQGSGAGANVLTF | TRBJ2-6 | - | - | TRBV7-9
TGTGCCAGTAGTACCCCAATGGCGGGAGCCCACACAGATACGCAGTATTTT | CASSTPMAGAHTDTQYF | TRBJ2-3 | TRBD2 | - | TRBV19
TGTGCCAGCAGTGAATCAGTTGGCCCCGTGGCGGATGAGCAGTTCTTC | CASSESVGPVADEQFF | TRBJ2-1 | - | - | TRBV6-1
TGTGCCAGCAGCCCCGGACAGTTGTATGGCTACACCTTC | CASSPGQLYGYTF | TRBJ1-2 | - | - | TRBV11-2
TGTGCCAGCAGTGTCGGACAGTTGGGGAATCAGCCCCAGCATTTT | CASSVGQLGNQPQHF | TRBJ1-5 | - | - | TRBV2
TGTGCCAGCAGAATGACAGGGGGAAGCTCTGGGGCCAACGGCCTGACTTTC | CASRMTGGSSGANGLTF | TRBJ2-6 | TRBD1 | few | TRBV5-8
TGTGCCAGCTCATCCCGACAGAACTATGGCTACACCTTC | CASSSRQNYGYTF | TRBJ1-2 | - | - | TRBV18
TGTGCCAGCAGCTCGAGGAGGGGCGCCGGGGAGCTGTTTTTT | CASSSRRGAGELFF | TRBJ2-2 | - | - | TRBV7-2
TGTGCCAGCAGCCCCGGGACTAGCGGGTGGGAGCAGTACTTC | CASSPGTSGWEQYF | TRBJ2-7 | TRBD2 | once | TRBV27
TGTGCCAGCAGCTCTAGCGGAAAGTACAATGAGCAGTTCTTC | CASSSSGKYNEQFF | TRBJ2-1 | TRBD2 | few | TRBV11-2
TGTGCCAGTAGAGACTTTGCTAGCACAGATACGCAGTATTTT | CASRDFASTDTQYF | TRBJ2-3 | - | - | TRBV19
TGTGCCAGCAGCGTAGGGGGGGGTACAGGGACCAATGAGCAGTTCTTC | CASSVGGGTGTNEQFF | TRBJ2-1 | - | - | TRBV9
TGTGCCAGTTCCACTGGGAGGGTTTTGGGAAACACTGAAGCTTTCTTT | CASSTGRVLGNTEAFF | TRBJ1-1 | - | - | TRBV19
TGTGCCAGCAGCGTAGGCCGGGGTCCAGAGACCCAGTACTTC | CASSVGRGPETQYF | TRBJ2-5 | - | few | TRBV9
TGTGCCAGCAGTGGGGGACAGGGCGCATCACCCCTCCACTTT | CASSGGQGASPLHF | TRBJ1-6 | TRBD1 | - | TRBV6-1
TGTGCCAGCATGCCGACTAGCGGGAGAAACGAGCAGTACTTC | CASMPTSGRNEQYF | TRBJ2-7 | TRBD2 | - | TRBV28
TGTGCCAGCAGCTTCCTAGCGGGAGGAGTAAGCAATGAGCAGTTCTTC | CASSFLAGGVSNEQFF | TRBJ2-1 | TRBD2 | - | TRBV7-3
TGCAGCGCGGGACAGGGTTCCTACGAGCAGTACTTC | CSAGQGSYEQYF | TRBJ2-7 | TRBD1 | - | TRBV29-1
TGTGCCAGCAGCCAGACTCCGGGACTAGCGGGATCCTACGAGCAGTACTTC | CASSQTPGLAGSYEQYF | TRBJ2-7 | TRBD2 | - | TRBV28
TGTGCCAGCAGCGTTTCCGGGACAGGGGCTTCCGGGAACTATGGCTACACCTTC | CASSVSGTGASGNYGYTF | TRBJ1-2 | TRBD1 | - | TRBV9
TGTGCCAGCAGTTCTACCCAGGTGTCCAGCAATCAGCCCCAGCATTTT | CASSSTQVSSNQPQHF | TRBJ1-5 | - | - | TRBV6-5
TGTGCCAACAAGGAAGCTTTCTTT | CANKEAFF | TRBJ1-1 | - | few | TRBV9
TGTGCCAGCAGCTTTGACAGGGTGGTCGGGGAGCTGTTTTTT | CASSFDRVVGELFF | TRBJ2-2 | TRBD1 | - | TRBV5-4
TGTGCCAGCAGATTAACAGGGCGCGGTGGCTACACCTTC | CASRLTGRGGYTF | TRBJ1-2 | - | - | TRBV11-2
TGTGCCACCAGCAGAGCTCCCACAGATACGCAGTATTTT | CATSRAPTDTQYF | TRBJ2-3 | - | - | TRBV15
TGTGCCAGCAGCTCGGGACAGGGTGGTGTAAGGTACAATGAGCAGTTCTTC | CASSSGQGGVRYNEQFF | TRBJ2-1 | TRBD1 | few | TRBV7-2
TGTGCCAGCAGCGTGGGACTAGCGGAAAACAGTCAGTACTTC | CASSVGLAENSQYF | TRBJ2-4 | TRBD2 | - | TRBV11-2
TGTGCCAGCAGCCGGGTCGGGTTGGACACTGAAACTTTCTTT | CASSRVGLDTETFF | TRBJ1-1 | - | once | TRBV7-9
TGTGCCAGCAGCTTACGACAGCTCCTAAACTATGGCTACACCTTC | CASSLRQLLNYGYTF | TRBJ1-2 | - | - | TRBV11-2
TGTGCCAGTAGTATACTGACAGGGGGATCCTACAATGAGCAGTTCTTC | CASSILTGGSYNEQFF | TRBJ2-1 | TRBD1 | few | TRBV19
TGTGCCAGTAGTATTAGAGATACGCAGTATTTT | CASSIRDTQYF | TRBJ2-3 | - | - | TRBV19
TGTGCCAGCAGTGAAGGTTCAACAGGGGGGATTCGAAATTCACCCCTCCACTTT | CASSEGSTGGIRNSPLHF | TRBJ1-6 | TRBD1 | - | TRBV6-1
TGTGCCAGCAGTAAACTAGCGGGAGCCCATGAGCAGTTCTTC | CASSKLAGAHEQFF | TRBJ2-1 | TRBD2 | - | TRBV7-9
TGCGCCAGCCTAAGAGGGGACTCTTCCACAGATACGCAGTATTTT | CASLRGDSSTDTQYF | TRBJ2-3 | - | - | TRBV5-1
TGTGCCAGTAGTAGGGACAGGGGTACAGATACGCAGTATTTT | CASSRDRGTDTQYF | TRBJ2-3 | TRBD1 | - | TRBV19
TGTGCCAGCAGCCTTTACACCGGGGAGCTGTTTTTT | CASSLYTGELFF | TRBJ2-2 | - | - | TRBV11-3
TGTGCCAGCAGCTTAGGGGCCCAGGGGGCTCCGTGGACTGAAGCTTTCTTT | CASSLGAQGAPWTEAFF | TRBJ1-1 | TRBD1 | - | TRBV11-3
TGTGCCAGCAGCTTGTATTGGGGACAGGGCTTCACAGATACGCAGTATTTT | CASSLYWGQGFTDTQYF | TRBJ2-3 | TRBD1 | few | TRBV7-9
TGTGCCAGCAGTTCCGTTCCGAACACTGAAGCTTTCTTT | CASSSVPNTEAFF | TRBJ1-1 | - | - | TRBV28
TGTGCCAGCAGCTACTCCTCCGGGGATTATAATGAAAAACTGTTTTTT | CASSYSSGDYNEKLFF | TRBJ1-4 | - | - | TRBV27
TGTGCCAGCAGCTTAGTGAGGACAGGGGGATACGAGCAGTACTTC | CASSLVRTGGYEQYF | TRBJ2-7 | TRBD1 | - | TRBV11-2
TGCAGCGGTGCAGGGGATGGTGAAGCTTTCTTT | CSGAGDGEAFF | TRBJ1-1 | - | - | TRBV29-1
TGTGCCAGCAGCGCTGTCCGAACAGGGAGTTTTACTAACTATGGCTACACCTTC | CASSAVRTGSFTNYGYTF | TRBJ1-2 | - | once | TRBV13